This section outlines one T cell receptor (beta chain) sequence together with its context. What it binds is unknown. This sample is drawn from a study of shared clonotypes between healthy human individuals. Whole-study results and caveats: Clonotypes not shared had lower generation probabilities than those common to all four donors.

In the original processing: Junction-only sequences produced by ImmunoSEQ had no quality scores, so filtering differed. TCRdb's copy holds only in-frame clones and misses some; the assay was immunoSEQ multiplex PCR. V and J calls and clone size are as listed in that table; D and trimming were resolved from the DNA. The sample shows millions of clones, roughly 94% of them seen only once. The source material was naive CD4+ T cells sorted from blood. The subset: CD45RA+ positively selected. This clonotype originated in a young man in good health.

The DNA of the CDR3 is TGCGCCAGCAGCTTGTCATTAGGGGCCCCTTCTGGGGCCAACGTCCTGACTTTC. Its translation: CASSLSLGAPSGANVLTF. The rearrangement joins TRBV5-1 to TRBJ2-6, with D maybe TRBD1 (5 bases). The germline V gene encodes CDR1 SGHRS and CDR2 YFSETQ. Trimming stripped 1 base from V and 1 base from J, with 15 bases between. The CDR3 has 18 residues.